Sequencing of this T cell receptor beta chain was carried out in a study of cytomegalovirus exposure and HLA in healthy donors. CDR3 size: 15 residues. CDR1 LNHDA and CDR2 SQIVND come from the germline V gene (reference sequence). With 3 bases removed from V and 7 bases from J, the gap between germline ends came to 16 bases. Whole-study findings and limits: Likely technical artifact: a cluster of highly shared sequence variants.

This clone was recorded a few times. Its specificity is unknown. The PCR employed 60 Vbeta primers together with 13 Jbeta primers. Here immunoSEQ multiplex PCR was the method, and the copy in TCRdb shows in-frame clones only, minus some. This table holds approximately 250,000 clones, about 85% found once. The gene calls are TRBV19 and TRBJ1-5, with D maybe TRBD1 (5 bases). The sequencing sample was made of PBMCs. The receptor comes from a girl aged 2 to 10 in good health and CMV-seronegative. Here the CDR3 reads CASSITGQNVQPQHF. For the CDR3, the DNA is TGTGCCAGTAGTATCACAGGCCAAAACGTCCAGCCCCAGCATTTT.